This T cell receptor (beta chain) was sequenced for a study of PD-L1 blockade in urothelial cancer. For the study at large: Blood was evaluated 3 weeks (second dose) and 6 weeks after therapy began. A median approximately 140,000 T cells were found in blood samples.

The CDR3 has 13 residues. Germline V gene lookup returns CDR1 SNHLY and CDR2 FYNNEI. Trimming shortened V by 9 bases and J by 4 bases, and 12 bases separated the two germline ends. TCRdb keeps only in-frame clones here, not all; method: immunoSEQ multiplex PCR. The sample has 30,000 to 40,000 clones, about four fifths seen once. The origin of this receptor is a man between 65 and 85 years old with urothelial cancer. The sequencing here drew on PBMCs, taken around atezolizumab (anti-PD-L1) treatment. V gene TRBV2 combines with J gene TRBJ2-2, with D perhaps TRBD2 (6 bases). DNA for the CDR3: TGTGCCAGTACACCGGGACTCACCGGGGAGCTGTTTTTT. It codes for CASTPGLTGELFF.